The clone carrying this TCR beta chain was seen at least ten times. Its specificity is unknown. Read coverage stops 3 residues before the CDR3 terminus; the germline J gene supplies the remainder. These data originate in a study of T cell clonality in common variable immunodeficiency. Whole-study results and caveats: Shared TCRbeta clones were fewer between CVID subjects than controls.

Control and CVID samples contributed equal amounts of genomic DNA. Data came from immunoSEQ multiplex PCR; TCRdb stores just in-frame clones and leaves some out. The sample has fewer than 65,000 clones, none seen only once; the top ten hold over 0.8%. The J segment lost 0 bases and the V segment lost 3 bases, leaving 7 bases of the junction unmatched. The V gene's germline CDR1 is SGHDN and CDR2 FVKESK. The CDR3 has 16 amino acids. This rearrangement joins TRBV14 to TRBJ2-5; 7 bases map to TRBD1. The sequencing sample was made of peripheral blood mononuclear cells. This clonotype originated in a person aged 18 to 70 in good health. CDR3 bases read: TGTGCCAGCAGCCACATGGGACAGCAGTACCAAGAGACC. Its translation: CASSHMGQQYQET. The whole CDR3 reads CASSHMGQQYQETQYF.